The 7 T cell receptor beta chains presented below share a single source sample, sequenced in a study of Graves' ophthalmopathy and Graves' hyperthyroidism. Amplifying from RNA transcripts, the study obtained TCR beta CDR3 regions. Scientists carried out first-round RT-PCR using HTBI primers and then a second-round multiplex PCR. MiXCR, applied by TCRdb to the multiplex PCR reads, yields one record per CDR3 protein. The data show approximately 500,000 distinct CDR3 sequences, around an eighth seen once. The specimen was blood. These receptors were collected from a woman aged 25 to 39 with Graves' ophthalmopathy.

The table lists this clonotype with a few counts. V gene TRBV24-1 combines with J gene TRBJ2-6, with D perhaps TRBD1 or TRBD2 (5 bases each). The CDR3 loop spans 19 amino acids. V was shortened by 0 bases and J by 2 bases, with 16 bases between the two germline ends. Looked up from germline, CDR1 is KGHDR and CDR2 is SFDVKD. DNA for the CDR3: TGTGCCACCAGTGATTTGTTGTTCCCGGGGCAGGCTGGGGCCAACGTCCTGACTTTC. This sequence encodes CATSDLLFPGQAGANVLTF.

This clonotype came up many times. V and J are TRBV12-3 or TRBV12-4 and TRBJ2-2; D perhaps matches TRBD1 (5 bases). This CDR3 spans 16 amino acids. V was cut by 2 bases and J by 1 base, with 11 bases left in between. CDR3 sequence: CASSLRQGMNTGELFF. The CDR3 bases are TGTGCCAGCAGTTTACGTCAGGGAATGAACACCGGGGAGCTGTTTTTT.

The J gene is TRBJ2-2, the V gene TRBV12-3 or TRBV12-4, with a weak D call TRBD2 (7 bases). The CDR3 has 15 amino acids. V was shortened by 7 bases and J by 9 bases, with 21 bases between the two germline ends. For the CDR3, the DNA is TGTGCCAGCACAGGGGACTATTCGGTGGGCAGGGAGCTGTTTTTT. Translated: CASTGDYSVGRELFF.

This clonotype was detected many times. This rearrangement joins TRBV24-1 to TRBJ1-1, with D unresolved. The V and J ends lost 4 bases and 3 bases respectively, with 8 bases between them. Germline V lookup: CDR1 KGHDR, CDR2 SFDVKD. This CDR3 is 13 amino acids long. CDR3 in amino acids: CATSEDGHTEAFF. CDR3 coding DNA: TGTGCCACCAGTGAGGACGGACACACTGAAGCTTTCTTT.

This clonotype came up many times. The chain has TRBV29-1 and TRBJ2-7, with D maybe TRBD1 (6 bases). V was pared by 4 bases and J by 2 bases, with 21 bases between. CDR1 is SQVTM, CDR2 ANQGSEA, per germline. This CDR3 has 16 residues. The CDR3 DNA reads TGCAGCGTTGCGGGACCGTCTGGGGACAACCCCTACGAGCAGTACTTC. Its translation is CSVAGPSGDNPYEQYF.

This clonotype was seen only a few times. The V gene is TRBV7-2, the J gene TRBJ1-3, with no clear D. The germline CDR1 and CDR2 sequences are SGHTA and FQGNSA. The V and J ends lost 0 bases and 0 bases respectively, with 9 bases between them. The CDR3 runs to 16 residues. The CDR3 bases are TGTGCCAGCAGCTTAGCGCAGGCAAGCTCTGGAAACACCATATATTTT. Translation: CASSLAQASSGNTIYF.

This clonotype was counted between two and nine times. The junction and the germline gene differ at one end; a read error may be behind it. The chain links TRBV3-1 to TRBJ1-2; 7 nucleotides line up with TRBD1. Germline-derived CDR1 and CDR2 are LGHDT and YNNKEL (reference sequence). The CDR3 totals 14 residues. The CDR3 region is CASSPQGIDYSYTF. CDR3 nucleotide sequence: TGTGCCAGCAGCCCACAGGGGATCGACTATAGCTACACCTTC.